The rows below give T cell receptor beta chains drawn from one sample of a study of cytomegalovirus exposure and HLA in healthy donors. Clones were read by immunoSEQ multiplex PCR, and TCRdb kept only the in-frame ones, dropping some. The sample records 130,000 to 150,000 clones, around 76% being singletons. Sequences were obtained from PBMCs. The receptors stem from a man in his late teens or twenties in good health and CMV-seronegative. CDR3s include the opening cysteine and the closing phenylalanine or tryptophan. D genes are given only for firm matches. Only part of the rows carry a size: once, few, many, or a class if the clone is expanded.

CDR3aa | CDR3nt | v_gene | d_gene | j_gene | abundance
CASSRSGTSGFPYEQYF | TGTGCCAGCAGTAGATCCGGGACTAGCGGCTTTCCCTACGAGCAGTACTTC | TRBV27 | TRBD2 | TRBJ2-7 | .
CASSRDSPNYGYTF | TGTGCCAGCAGCCGGGACAGCCCTAACTATGGCTACACCTTC | TRBV11-3 | TRBD1 | TRBJ1-2 | .
CASSPLPSGGFSSYNEQFF | TGTGCCAGCAGCCCACTCCCTAGCGGGGGTTTTAGTTCCTACAATGAGCAGTTCTTC | TRBV7-8 | TRBD2 | TRBJ2-1 | .
CASRDLTLNTEAFF | TGTGCCAGCAGAGATTTAACTCTGAACACTGAAGCTTTCTTT | TRBV6-6 | . | TRBJ1-1 | .
CASSPLGGRRHSYEQYF | TGTGCCAGCAGCCCACTGGGGGGTCGGCGGCACTCCTACGAGCAGTACTTC | TRBV9 | . | TRBJ2-7 | once
CAWSVQIYNSPLHF | TGTGCCTGGAGTGTCCAGATCTATAATTCACCCCTCCACTTT | TRBV30 | . | TRBJ1-6 | .
CASSEVQGQGVYEQYF | TGCGCCAGCAGTGAGGTACAGGGACAGGGGGTATACGAGCAGTACTTC | TRBV10-1 | TRBD1 | TRBJ2-7 | once
CASSPVTDTQYF | TGTGCCAGCAGCCCCGTCACAGATACGCAGTATTTT | TRBV9 | . | TRBJ2-3 | .
CASSWDRGREAFF | TGTGCCAGCAGTTGGGACAGGGGGCGGGAAGCTTTCTTT | TRBV11-2 | TRBD1 | TRBJ1-1 | once
CASSLPAASSGEQYF | TGTGCCAGTAGTCTCCCAGCGGCTAGTTCCGGAGAGCAGTACTTC | TRBV19 | . | TRBJ2-7 | .
CASSEEPPGGPRQPQHF | TGTGCCAGCAGTGAAGAACCCCCGGGGGGCCCGAGGCAGCCCCAGCATTTT | TRBV2 | . | TRBJ1-5 | .
CASSQDGQAGGAFF | TGTGCCAGCAGCCAAGATGGGCAGGCCGGAGGGGCTTTCTTT | TRBV4-2 | . | TRBJ1-1 | .
CASSSMAGDTDTQYF | TGTGCCAGCAGCAGTATGGCAGGGGACACAGATACGCAGTATTTT | TRBV4-2 | . | TRBJ2-3 | few
CASSYDRIPYEQYF | TGTGCCAGCAGCTACGACAGGATTCCCTACGAGCAGTACTTC | TRBV27 | . | TRBJ2-7 | .
CASSFGITGGDPWNTIYF | TGTGCCAGCAGCTTCGGCATCACAGGGGGCGATCCATGGAACACCATATATTTT | TRBV7-9 | TRBD1 | TRBJ1-3 | few
CASSPGPSSYEQYF | TGTGCCAGCAGTCCAGGCCCGAGCTCCTACGAGCAGTACTTC | TRBV2 | . | TRBJ2-7 | few
CASSINRAGANVLTF | TGTGCCAGCAGCATAAACAGGGCTGGGGCCAACGTCCTGACTTTC | TRBV6-5 | . | TRBJ2-6 | once
CASSVREKLFF | TGTGCCAGCAGTGTTAGAGAAAAACTGTTTTTT | TRBV6-1 | . | TRBJ1-4 | .
CASTDRGGYSYEQYF | TGTGCCAGCACCGACAGGGGAGGGTACTCCTACGAGCAGTACTTC | TRBV6-5 | . | TRBJ2-7 | .
CASSELLLDLTGGNEQFF | TGTGCCAGCAGTGAGCTCCTTTTAGACTTGACAGGCGGAAATGAGCAGTTCTTC | TRBV2 | . | TRBJ2-1 | .
CASGRGSYNEQFF | TGTGCTAGCGGGAGGGGCTCCTACAATGAGCAGTTCTTC | TRBV2 | TRBD2 | TRBJ2-1 | .
CASSLGGSGVSIHTQYF | TGTGCCAGCAGCTTAGGTGGTAGCGGGGTGTCTATTCATACGCAGTATTTT | TRBV7-3 | TRBD2 | TRBJ2-3 | .
CASSLGKGRQPQHF | TGTGCCAGCAGCTTAGGCAAGGGGCGGCAGCCCCAGCATTTT | TRBV13 | . | TRBJ1-5 | .
CASSFGTYYGYTF | TGTGCCAGCAGTTTTGGCACCTACTATGGCTACACCTTC | TRBV6-5 | . | TRBJ1-2 | .
CASSSNPGFHEQYF | TGTGCCAGCAGTTCAAACCCAGGGTTCCACGAGCAGTACTTC | TRBV27 | . | TRBJ2-7 | .
CASRGFGMLGGQGTYNEQFF | TGTGCCAGCAGGGGGTTTGGCATGTTGGGCGGACAGGGTACCTACAATGAGCAGTTCTTC | TRBV5-4 | TRBD1 | TRBJ2-1 | few
CASRRTGQGAFHATEAFF | TGTGCCAGTAGAAGAACGGGACAGGGGGCGTTCCACGCCACTGAAGCTTTCTTT | TRBV19 | TRBD1 | TRBJ1-1 | .
CASSQTGNEQYF | TGTGCCAGCAGTCAGACAGGGAACGAGCAGTACTTC | TRBV27 | TRBD1 | TRBJ2-7 | .
CASSSAGYYEQYF | TGTGCCAGTAGTTCGGCAGGGTACTACGAGCAGTACTTC | TRBV19 | . | TRBJ2-7 | .
CASSFIRPSSGPTDTQYF | TGTGCCAGCAGCTTTATTCGCCCCAGTAGCGGTCCCACAGATACGCAGTATTTT | TRBV7-9 | . | TRBJ2-3 | .
CASSKTSRVGWNTEAFF | TGTGCCAGCAGCAAAACCAGCAGGGTTGGATGGAACACTGAAGCTTTCTTT | TRBV21-1 | . | TRBJ1-1 | .
CASTFRGYNEQFF | TGTGCCAGCACCTTTCGAGGATACAATGAGCAGTTCTTC | TRBV6-5 | . | TRBJ2-1 | .
CASSLGGVGTDTQYF | TGTGCCAGCAGTTTAGGGGGGGTTGGAACAGATACGCAGTATTTT | TRBV28 | TRBD2 | TRBJ2-3 | few
CASSPGLAGPYEQYF | TGTGCCAGCAGCCCAGGACTAGCGGGGCCCTACGAGCAGTACTTC | TRBV4-2 | TRBD2 | TRBJ2-7 | .
CASSYSGGTATYEQYF | TGTGCCAGCAGTTACTCCGGAGGGACAGCTACTTACGAGCAGTACTTC | TRBV6-5 | . | TRBJ2-7 | few
CASSWPQNFNYGYTF | TGTGCCAGTAGTTGGCCGCAGAATTTCAACTATGGCTACACCTTC | TRBV19 | . | TRBJ1-2 | .
CASSFLLGQKNGQFF | TGTGCCAGCAGTTTCCTCCTTGGACAGAAGAATGGGCAGTTCTTC | TRBV27 | . | TRBJ2-1 | .
CASSQERDISLYEQYF | TGTGCCAGCAGCCAAGAAAGGGACATATCACTGTACGAGCAGTACTTC | TRBV4-2 | . | TRBJ2-7 | .
CASSRGGQNQETQYF | TGTGCCAGCAGCCGGGGAGGGCAAAACCAAGAGACCCAGTACTTC | TRBV4-2 | TRBD2 | TRBJ2-5 | .